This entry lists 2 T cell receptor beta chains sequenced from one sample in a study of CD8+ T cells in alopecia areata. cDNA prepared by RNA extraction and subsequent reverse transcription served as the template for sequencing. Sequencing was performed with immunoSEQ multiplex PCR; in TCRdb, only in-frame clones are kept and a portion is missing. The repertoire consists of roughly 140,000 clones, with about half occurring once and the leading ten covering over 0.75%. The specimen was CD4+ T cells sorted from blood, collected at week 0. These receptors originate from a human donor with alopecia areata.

The CDR3 sequence is CASTLRPAAFF. CDR3 coding DNA: TGTGCCTCGACCCTCCGGCCGGCAGCTTTCTTT. V usage is TRBV30 and J usage is TRBJ1-1; no clear D. Trimming pared 7 bases from V and 10 bases from J, leaving 16 bases between. Germline-derived CDR1 and CDR2 are GTSNPN and SVGIG (reference sequence). This CDR3 spans 11 amino acids.

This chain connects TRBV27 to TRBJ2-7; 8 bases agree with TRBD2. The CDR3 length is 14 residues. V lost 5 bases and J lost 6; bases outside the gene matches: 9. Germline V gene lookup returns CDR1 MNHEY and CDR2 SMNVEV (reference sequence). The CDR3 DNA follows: TGTGCCAGCAGTACCGGGAGGGGGGTCGGCGAGCAGTACTTC. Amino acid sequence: CASSTGRGVGEQYF.